This T cell receptor beta chain was retrieved from a study of blood T cell repertoires in COVID-19. On the study more broadly: Sites across the United States, Italy and Spain contributed samples from acute and convalescent COVID-19. T cells, B-cell-depleted T cells, or PBMCs provided the cDNA or gDNA that served as material.

The CDR3 contains 17 residues. Germline-derived CDR1 and CDR2 are LGHDT and YNNKEL (reference sequence). V was pared by 0 bases and J by 4 bases, with 9 bases of the junction left unmatched. Original methodology: The assay estimated nucleated cells by amplifying reference gene primers. Data came from immunoSEQ multiplex PCR; TCRdb stores just in-frame clones and leaves some out. Clonal size and the V and J genes are those of that table, whereas D and trimming came from the DNA. The sample yields under 300,000 clones, 84% seen once. The gene calls are TRBV3-1 (or the pseudogene TRBV3-2) and TRBJ2-3, with 8 bases aligning to TRBD2. Sequences were obtained from peripheral blood. The TCR was taken from a man in his forties who had recovered from COVID-19. In DNA form, the CDR3 reads TGTGCCAGCAGCCAAGATGTCCCGGGGGGGGAGTCAGATACGCAGTATTTT. It translates to CASSQDVPGGESDTQYF.